The TCR beta chain under discussion was sequenced for a study of shared clonotypes between healthy human individuals. Assay used: immunoSEQ multiplex PCR; TCRdb lists only in-frame clones, some missing. The sample has a few million clones, more than 85% seen once. From germline, CDR1 is SGHAT and CDR2 FQNNGV. V lost 5 bases and J 2 bases, leaving 20 bases between the germline ends. This CDR3 is built from 17 residues. Investigators divided CD4+ cells into CD45RA+ naive and CD45RA-negative memory subsets. The sequencing sample was made of naive CD4+ T cells from PBMCs. Described subset: CD45RA+ positively selected. The chain recombines TRBV11-2 with TRBJ2-3, with D maybe TRBD2 (6 bases). The receptor was isolated from a man aged 18 to 30 in good health. Some clones in this sample may be carry-over from other donors' samples. The CDR3 nucleotides are TGTGCCAGCAGCCACGGGGGTGGGCAGCTTTCCACAGATACGCAGTATTTT. It yields the protein CASSHGGGQLSTDTQYF.